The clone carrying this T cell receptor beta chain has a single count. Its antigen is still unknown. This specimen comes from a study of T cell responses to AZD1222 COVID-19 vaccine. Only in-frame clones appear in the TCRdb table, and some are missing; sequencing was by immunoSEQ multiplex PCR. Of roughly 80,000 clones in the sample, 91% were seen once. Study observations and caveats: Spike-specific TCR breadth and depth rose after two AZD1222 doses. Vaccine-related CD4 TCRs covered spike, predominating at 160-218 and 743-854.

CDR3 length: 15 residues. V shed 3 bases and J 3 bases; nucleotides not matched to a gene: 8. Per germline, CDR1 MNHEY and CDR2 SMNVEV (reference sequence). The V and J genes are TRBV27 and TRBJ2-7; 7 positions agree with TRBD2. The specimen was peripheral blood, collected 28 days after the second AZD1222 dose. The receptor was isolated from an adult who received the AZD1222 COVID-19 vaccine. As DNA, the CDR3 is TGTGCCAGCAGTTTTACGGCGGGAGAGCGCTACGAGCAGTACTTC. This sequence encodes CASSFTAGERYEQYF.